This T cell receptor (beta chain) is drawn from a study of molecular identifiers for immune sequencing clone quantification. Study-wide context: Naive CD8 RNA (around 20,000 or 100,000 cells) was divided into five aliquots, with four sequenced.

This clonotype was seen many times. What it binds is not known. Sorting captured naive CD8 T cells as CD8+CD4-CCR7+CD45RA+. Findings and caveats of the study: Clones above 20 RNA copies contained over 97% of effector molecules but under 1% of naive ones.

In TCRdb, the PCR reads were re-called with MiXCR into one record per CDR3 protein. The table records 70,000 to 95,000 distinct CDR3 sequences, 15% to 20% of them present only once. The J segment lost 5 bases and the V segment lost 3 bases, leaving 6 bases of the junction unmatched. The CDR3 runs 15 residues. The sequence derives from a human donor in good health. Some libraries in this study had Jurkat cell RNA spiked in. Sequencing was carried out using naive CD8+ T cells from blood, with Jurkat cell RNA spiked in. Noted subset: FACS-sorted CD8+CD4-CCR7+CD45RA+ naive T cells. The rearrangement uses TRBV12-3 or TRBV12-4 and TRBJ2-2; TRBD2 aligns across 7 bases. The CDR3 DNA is TGTGCCAGCAGTTTCCGCGGGAGCGGGACCGGGGAGCTGTTTTTT. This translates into CASSFRGSGTGELFF.